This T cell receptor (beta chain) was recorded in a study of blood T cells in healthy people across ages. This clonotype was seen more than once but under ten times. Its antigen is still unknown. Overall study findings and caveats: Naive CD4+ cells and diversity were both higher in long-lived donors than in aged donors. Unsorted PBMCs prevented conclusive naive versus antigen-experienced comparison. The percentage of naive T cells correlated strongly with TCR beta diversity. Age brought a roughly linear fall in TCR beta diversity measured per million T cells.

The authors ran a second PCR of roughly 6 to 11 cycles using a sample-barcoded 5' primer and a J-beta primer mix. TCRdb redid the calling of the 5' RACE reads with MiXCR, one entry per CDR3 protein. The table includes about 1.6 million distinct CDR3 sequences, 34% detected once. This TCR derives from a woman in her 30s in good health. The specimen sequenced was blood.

DNA for the CDR3: TGTGCCAGCAGCAAGGACAGGTTGGGCTATGGCTACACCTTC. Its translation is CASSKDRLGYGYTF. The rearrangement uses TRBV7-9 and TRBJ1-2; the match to TRBD1 covers 7 bases. V lost 5 bases and J lost 4; bases outside the gene matches: 7. The CDR3 length is 14 residues. CDR1 is SEHNR and CDR2 is FQNEAQ in the germline V gene (reference sequence).